These 7 T cell receptor beta chains originate from one sample sequenced in a study of beta chain features in type 1 diabetes. The investigators reverse transcribed all of the isolated RNA, so they sequenced expressed TCRB transcripts. Measured with immunoSEQ multiplex PCR; TCRdb has only the in-frame clones, and not every one. The sample contains more than 300,000 clones, approximately 12% of which appear only once. These receptors lack a known antigen. Study-level results: Significant though moderate, a shortening of TCRB CDR3s appeared in all four CD4+ subsets of Type 1 diabetes patients.

The sample was naive CD4+ T cells from blood. All receptors derive from a woman in her late teens or twenties with type 1 diabetes.

The rearrangement uses TRBV30 and TRBJ1-5; D unresolved. V was pared by 0 bases and J by 5 bases, with 8 bases between. The length of the CDR3 is 13 residues. The germline CDR1 and CDR2 sequences are GTSNPN and SVGIG (reference sequence). The DNA of the CDR3 is TGTGCCTGGAGTGTAGCGTCTGATCAGCCCCAGCATTTT. Residues: CAWSVASDQPQHF.

The CDR3 protein is CASSSVISEQFF. The CDR3 DNA sequence: TGTGCCAGCAGCTCCGTGATCAGTGAGCAGTTCTTC. The V and J genes are TRBV7-2 and TRBJ2-1; D remains unclear. The CDR3 has 12 amino acids. Germline V gives CDR1 SGHTA, CDR2 FQGNSA. V lost 4 bases, J lost 9 bases, and 10 bases lay in between.

V is TRBV27 and J is TRBJ1-1, with a possible D match to TRBD1 (5 bases). The V and J ends lost 7 bases and 6 bases respectively, with 15 bases between them. This CDR3 has 13 residues. Germline-derived CDR1 and CDR2 are MNHEY and SMNVEV (reference sequence). CDR3 sequence reads: CASKRAGWPEAFF. The CDR3 DNA is TGTGCCAGCAAAAGGGCAGGGTGGCCTGAAGCTTTCTTT.

V is TRBV5-1 and J is TRBJ2-7; D is perhaps TRBD2 (8 bases). V lost 7 bases and J 5 bases, leaving 19 bases between the germline ends. The CDR3 is 14 amino acids. Germline assignment: CDR1 SGHRS and CDR2 YFSETQ. The CDR3 DNA follows: TGCGCCAGCGGACAGGCGGGGGGTGTCGACGAGCAGTACTTC. Translation: CASGQAGGVDEQYF.

This sequence joins TRBV28 and TRBJ1-4, with a weak D call TRBD1 (6 bases). Germline V gene sequence: CDR1 MDHEN, CDR2 SYDVKM. Trimming shortened V by 9 bases and J by 16 bases, and 9 bases separated the two germline ends. CDR3 size: 8 residues. CDR3 sequence: CASLRGFF. In nucleotides, the CDR3 is TGTGCCAGTCTCAGGGGGTTTTTT. Full variable domain (missing parts from reference TRBV28 and TRBJ1-4): DVKVTQSSRYLVKRTGEKVFLECVQDMDHENMFWYRQDPGLGLRLIYFSYDVKMKEKGDIPEGYSVSREKKERFSLILESASTNQTSMYLCASLRGFFGSGTQLSVL.

This clone was recorded a few times. The genes are TRBV29-1 and TRBJ1-5; the match to TRBD1 covers 8 bases. Germline CDR1 reads SQVTM; CDR2 reads ANQGSEA. Trimming at V came to 4 bases and at J to 1 base, leaving 6 bases not matched to a gene. The CDR3 extends over 15 amino acids. In DNA, the CDR3 is TGCAGCGTTGGTGCAGGGGGCGCGAGCAATCAGCCCCAGCATTTT. This sequence encodes CSVGAGGASNQPQHF.

This chain joins TRBV13 and TRBJ2-7; unclear D gene. The CDR3 runs 13 residues. Germline loops: CDR1 PRHDT, CDR2 FYEKMQ (reference sequence). V dropped 6 bases and J dropped 7 bases, with 16 bases sitting between them. As DNA, the CDR3 is TGTGCCAGCAGTCCCGTCGTCGGGTGGGAGCAGTACTTC. It encodes CASSPVVGWEQYF.